This entry lists 5 T cell receptor beta chains sequenced from one sample in a study of shared clonotypes between healthy human individuals. Using immunoSEQ multiplex PCR, the repertoire was profiled, and TCRdb retains in-frame clones only, with some absent. The repertoire holds about 670,000 clones, with roughly 78% as singletons. Sequencing was performed on memory CD4+ T cells sorted from blood. The subset denotes: CD45RA-negative fraction. These receptors were collected from a woman in her thirties in good health.

The V call is TRBV28, the J call TRBJ1-1; 12 bases map to TRBD1. The CDR3 length is 14 residues. The germline V gene has CDR1 MDHEN and CDR2 SYDVKM. Trimming removed 6 bases from V and 6 bases from J; junction bases left unmatched: 5. CDR3 sequence reads: CASRGTGGRAEAFF. In DNA, the CDR3 is TGTGCCAGCAGGGGGACAGGGGGCCGGGCTGAAGCTTTCTTT.

This clone was seen a few times. This chain links TRBV4-2 with TRBJ1-3, with D uncertain. Per germline, CDR1 LGHNA and CDR2 YNFKEQ. V lost 0 bases, J lost 2 bases, and 8 bases lay in between. CDR3 length equals 15 residues. DNA for the CDR3: TGTGCCAGCAGCCAAGATGCGAACGCTGGAAACACCATATATTTT. This encodes CASSQDANAGNTIYF.

Points on this clone: This clone may be a read error of a much larger clone one base away. The same CDR3 is also encoded by other DNA sequences in this sample. Here the CDR3 reads CASSETSGRNEQFF. The CDR3 coding sequence is TGTGCCAGCAGTGAAACTAGCGGGAGAAATGAGCAGTTCTTC. The chain combines TRBV2 with TRBJ2-1; 11 bases are a match to TRBD2. Germline values: CDR1 SNHLY, CDR2 FYNNEI. CDR3 length equals 14 residues. V shed 2 bases, J shed 7 bases, and the junction held 1 base outside the gene matches.

The chain joins TRBV27 to TRBJ2-7; D is perhaps TRBD1 (6 bases). V was clipped by 5 bases and J by 4 bases, with 12 bases between them. Looked up from germline, CDR1 is MNHEY and CDR2 is SMNVEV (reference sequence). The CDR3 covers 13 residues. The CDR3 sequence is CASSRPDRYEQYF. DNA for the CDR3: TGTGCCAGCAGTCGCCCCGACAGGTACGAGCAGTACTTC.

The chain has TRBV2 and TRBJ2-2; D is ambiguous. In germline, CDR1 is SNHLY, CDR2 FYNNEI. The CDR3 is 13 amino acids. The V end was cut by 6 bases, the J end by 1 base, with 6 bases between. As DNA, the CDR3 is TGTGCCAGCAGAATACAGAACACCGGGGAGCTGTTTTTT. As protein: CASRIQNTGELFF.